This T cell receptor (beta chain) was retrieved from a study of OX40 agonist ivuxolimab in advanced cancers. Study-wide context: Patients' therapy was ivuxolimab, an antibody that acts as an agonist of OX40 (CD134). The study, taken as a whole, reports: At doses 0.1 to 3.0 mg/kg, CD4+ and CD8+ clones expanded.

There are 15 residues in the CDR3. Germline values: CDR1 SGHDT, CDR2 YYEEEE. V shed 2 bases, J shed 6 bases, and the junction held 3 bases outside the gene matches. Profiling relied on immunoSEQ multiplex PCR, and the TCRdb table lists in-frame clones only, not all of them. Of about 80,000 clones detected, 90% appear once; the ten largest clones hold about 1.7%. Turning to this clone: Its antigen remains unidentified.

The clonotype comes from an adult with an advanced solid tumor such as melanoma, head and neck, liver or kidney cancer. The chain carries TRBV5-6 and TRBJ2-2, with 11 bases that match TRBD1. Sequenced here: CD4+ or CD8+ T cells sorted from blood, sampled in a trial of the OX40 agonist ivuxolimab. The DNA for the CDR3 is TGTGCCAGCAGCTTCCGGGACAGGGGGGCCGGGGAGCTGTTTTTT. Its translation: CASSFRDRGAGELFF. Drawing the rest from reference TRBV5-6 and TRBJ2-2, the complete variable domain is DAGVTQSPTHLIKTRGQQVTLRCSPKSGHDTVSWYQQALGQGPQFIFQYYEEEERQRGNFPDRFSGHQFPNYSSELNVNALLLGDSALYLCASSFRDRGAGELFFGEGSRLTVL.